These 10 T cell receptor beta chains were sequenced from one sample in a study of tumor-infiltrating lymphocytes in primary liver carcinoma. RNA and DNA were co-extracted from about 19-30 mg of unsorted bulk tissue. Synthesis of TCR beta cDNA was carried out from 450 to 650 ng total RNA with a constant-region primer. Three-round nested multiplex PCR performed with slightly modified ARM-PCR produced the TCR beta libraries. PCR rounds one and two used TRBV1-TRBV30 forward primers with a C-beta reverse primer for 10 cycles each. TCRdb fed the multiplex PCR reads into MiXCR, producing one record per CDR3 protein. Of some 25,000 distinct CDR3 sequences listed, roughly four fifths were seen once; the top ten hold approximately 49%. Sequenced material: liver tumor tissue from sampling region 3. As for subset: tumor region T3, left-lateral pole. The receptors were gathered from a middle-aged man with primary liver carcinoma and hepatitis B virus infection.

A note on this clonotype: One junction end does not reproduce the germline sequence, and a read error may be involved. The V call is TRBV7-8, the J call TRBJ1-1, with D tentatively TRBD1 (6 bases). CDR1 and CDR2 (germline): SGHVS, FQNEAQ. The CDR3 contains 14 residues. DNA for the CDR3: TGTGCCAGCGTGGGGGCTAGGGAGAGCACTGAAGCTTCCTTT. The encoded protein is CASVGARESTEASF.

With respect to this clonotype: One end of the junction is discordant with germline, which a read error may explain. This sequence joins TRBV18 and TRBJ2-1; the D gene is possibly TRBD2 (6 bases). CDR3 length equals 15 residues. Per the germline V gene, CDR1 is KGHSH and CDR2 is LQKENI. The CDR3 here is CASSPGLASNNEKFF. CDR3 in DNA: TGTGCCAGCTCACCGGGTCTAGCGAGCAACAATGAGAAGTTCTTC. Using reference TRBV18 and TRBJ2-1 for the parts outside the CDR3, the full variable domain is NAGVMQNPRHLVRRRGQEARLRCSPMKGHSHVYWYRQLPEEGLKFMVYLQKENIIDESGMPKERFSAEFPKEGPSILRIQQVVRGDSAAYFCASSPGLASNNEKFFGPGTRLTVL.

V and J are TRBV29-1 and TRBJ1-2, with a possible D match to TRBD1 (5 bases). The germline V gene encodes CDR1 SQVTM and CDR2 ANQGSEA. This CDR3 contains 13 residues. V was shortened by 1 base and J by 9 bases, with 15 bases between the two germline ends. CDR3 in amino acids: CSVEGGPMHCYTF. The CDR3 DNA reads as TGCAGCGTTGAAGGGGGACCAATGCATTGCTACACCTTC.

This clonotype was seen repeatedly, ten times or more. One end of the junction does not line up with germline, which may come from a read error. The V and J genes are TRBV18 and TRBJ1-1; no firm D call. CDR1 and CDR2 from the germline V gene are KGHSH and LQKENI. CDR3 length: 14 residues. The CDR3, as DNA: TGTGCCAGCTCACCGGACGCTCTTAACACTGATGCTTTCTTT. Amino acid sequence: CASSPDALNTDAFF.

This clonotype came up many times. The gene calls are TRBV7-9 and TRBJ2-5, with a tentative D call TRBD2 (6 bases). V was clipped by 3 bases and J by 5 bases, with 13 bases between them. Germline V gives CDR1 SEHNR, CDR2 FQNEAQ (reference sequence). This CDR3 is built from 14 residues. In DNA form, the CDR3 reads TGTGCCAGCAGCTTCAGGGCTGGGGGGGAGACCCAGTACTTC. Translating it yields CASSFRAGGETQYF. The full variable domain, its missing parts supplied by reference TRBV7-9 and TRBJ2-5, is DTGVSQNPRHKITKRGQNVTFRCDPISEHNRLYWYRQTLGQGPEFLTYFQNEAQLEKSRLLSDRFSAERPKGSFSTLEIQRTEQGDSAMYLCASSFRAGGETQYFGPGTRLLVL.

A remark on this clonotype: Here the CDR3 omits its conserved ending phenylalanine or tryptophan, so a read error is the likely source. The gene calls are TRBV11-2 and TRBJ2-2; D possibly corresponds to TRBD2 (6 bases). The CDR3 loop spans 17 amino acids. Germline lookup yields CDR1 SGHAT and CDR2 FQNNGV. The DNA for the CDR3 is TGTGCCAGCAGCTTAGCATTAGGAGGGGCGGACACCTGGGAGCTGTTTTAT. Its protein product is CASSLALGGADTWELFY.

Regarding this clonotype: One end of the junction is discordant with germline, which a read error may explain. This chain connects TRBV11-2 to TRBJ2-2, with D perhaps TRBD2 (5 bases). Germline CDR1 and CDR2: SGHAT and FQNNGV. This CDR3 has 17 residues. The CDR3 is CASSLASGWASTGKLFF. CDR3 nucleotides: TGTGCCAGCAGCTTAGCATCAGGATGGGCGAGCACCGGGAAGCTGTTTTTT.

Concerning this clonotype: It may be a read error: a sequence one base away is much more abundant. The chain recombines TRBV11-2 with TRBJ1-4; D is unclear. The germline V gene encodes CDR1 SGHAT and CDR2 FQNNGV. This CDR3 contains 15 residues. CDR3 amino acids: CVGSLVGFANEKLFF. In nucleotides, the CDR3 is TGTGTCGGCAGCCTAGTCGGGTTCGCTAATGAAAAACTGTTTTTT.

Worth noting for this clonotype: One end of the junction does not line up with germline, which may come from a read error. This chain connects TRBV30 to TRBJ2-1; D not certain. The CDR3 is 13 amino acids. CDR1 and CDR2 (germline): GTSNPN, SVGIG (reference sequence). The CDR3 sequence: CAWTPATYNEQLF. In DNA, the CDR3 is TGTGCCTGGACTCCAGCGACATACAATGAGCAGTTATTC.

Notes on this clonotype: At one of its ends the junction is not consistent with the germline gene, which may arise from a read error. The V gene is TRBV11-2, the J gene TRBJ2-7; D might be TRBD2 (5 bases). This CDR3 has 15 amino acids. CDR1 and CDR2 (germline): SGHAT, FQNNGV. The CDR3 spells CASSLESGISDEQYF. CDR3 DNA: TGTGCCAGCAGCTTAGAGTCCGGGATTTCTGACGAACAGTACTTC.